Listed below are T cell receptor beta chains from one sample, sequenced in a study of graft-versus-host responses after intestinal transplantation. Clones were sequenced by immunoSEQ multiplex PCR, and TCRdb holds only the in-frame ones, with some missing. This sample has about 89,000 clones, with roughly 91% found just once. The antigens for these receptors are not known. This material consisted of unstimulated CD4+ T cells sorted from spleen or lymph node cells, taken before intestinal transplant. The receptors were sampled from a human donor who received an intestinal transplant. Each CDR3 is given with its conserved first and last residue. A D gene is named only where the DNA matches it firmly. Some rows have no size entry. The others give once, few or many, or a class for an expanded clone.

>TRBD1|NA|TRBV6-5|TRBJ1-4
CASSLQGAREKLFF
TGTGCCAGCAGCCTTCAGGGGGCTCGTGAAAAACTGTTTTTT
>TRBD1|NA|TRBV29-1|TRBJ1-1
CSGRQGLSSGTEAFF
TGCAGCGGCAGACAGGGGCTAAGTAGTGGCACTGAAGCTTTCTTT
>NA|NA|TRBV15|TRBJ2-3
CATSRGAGSPTDTQYF
TGTGCCACCAGCAGGGGGGCAGGATCGCCCACAGATACGCAGTATTTT
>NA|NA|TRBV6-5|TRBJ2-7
CASSLSQVTYEQYF
TGTGCCAGCAGCCTCTCACAGGTGACCTACGAGCAGTACTTC
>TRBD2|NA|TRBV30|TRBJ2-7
CAWSVRRGRGAEQYF
TGTGCCTGGAGTGTACGGCGGGGGCGGGGGGCCGAGCAGTACTTC
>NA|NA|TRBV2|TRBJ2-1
CASGQLRSYNEQFF
TGTGCCAGCGGACAGCTCAGATCCTACAATGAGCAGTTCTTC
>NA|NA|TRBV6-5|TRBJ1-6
CASSYGGGTYNSPLHF
TGTGCCAGCAGTTACGGGGGGGGAACCTATAATTCACCCCTCCACTTT
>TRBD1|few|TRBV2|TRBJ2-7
CASRGQEYSYEQYF
TGTGCCAGCAGGGGACAGGAGTATTCCTACGAGCAGTACTTC
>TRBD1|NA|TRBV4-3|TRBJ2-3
CASSQDGRNAGQGGDTQYF
TGCGCCAGCAGCCAAGATGGTAGGAATGCGGGACAGGGAGGAGATACGCAGTATTTT
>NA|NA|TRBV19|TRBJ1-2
CASNGRTNYGYTF
TGTGCCAGTAATGGCCGAACTAACTATGGCTACACCTTC
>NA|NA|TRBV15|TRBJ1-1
CATSSGRGMNTEAFF
TGTGCCACCAGCAGTGGGAGGGGCATGAACACTGAAGCTTTCTTT
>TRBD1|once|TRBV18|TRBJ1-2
CASSPPGQGIYGYTF
TGTGCCAGCTCACCACCGGGACAGGGGATCTATGGCTACACCTTC
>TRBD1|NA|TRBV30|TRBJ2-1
CAWKQQGAADEQFF
TGTGCCTGGAAGCAACAGGGGGCGGCGGATGAGCAGTTCTTC
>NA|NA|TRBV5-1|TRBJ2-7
CASSQTPGAVYEQYF
TGCGCCAGCAGCCAAACTCCGGGAGCGGTCTACGAGCAGTACTTC
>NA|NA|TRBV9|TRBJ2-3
CASSSSVGGFRTDTQYF
TGTGCCAGCAGCTCCTCAGTCGGCGGGTTCCGCACAGATACGCAGTATTTT
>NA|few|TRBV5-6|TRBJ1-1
CASSFISGGTEAFF
TGTGCCAGCAGCTTTATATCCGGGGGCACTGAAGCTTTCTTT
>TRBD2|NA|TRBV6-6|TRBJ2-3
CASSYQAGGVNTQYF
TGTGCCAGCAGTTACCAGGCGGGGGGGGTAAATACGCAGTATTTT
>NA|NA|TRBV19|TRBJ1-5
CASTVSTYSNQPQHF
TGTGCCAGTACCGTTAGCACCTATAGCAATCAGCCCCAGCATTTT
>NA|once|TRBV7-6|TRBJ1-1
CASSLGQSSDLGTEAFF
TGTGCCAGCAGCTTAGGACAGTCCTCGGATCTGGGCACTGAAGCTTTCTTT
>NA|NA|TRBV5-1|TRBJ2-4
CASSPGGGRGIDIQYF
TGCGCCAGCAGCCCAGGCGGAGGGAGGGGGATAGACATTCAGTACTTC
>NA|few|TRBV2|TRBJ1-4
CASRRGLGDEKLFF
TGTGCCAGCAGGCGAGGGCTGGGAGATGAAAAACTGTTTTTT
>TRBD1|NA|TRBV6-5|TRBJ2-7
CASSIRQGPYEQYF
TGTGCCAGCAGTATTCGACAGGGCCCCTACGAGCAGTACTTC
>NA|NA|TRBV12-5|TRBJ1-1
CASGLRDMPEAFF
TGTGCTAGTGGTTTACGAGACATGCCTGAAGCTTTCTTT
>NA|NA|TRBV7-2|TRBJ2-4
CASSLAPGQDTRVAKNIQYF
TGTGCCAGCAGCTTAGCCCCGGGACAAGACACCCGGGTAGCCAAAAACATTCAGTACTTC
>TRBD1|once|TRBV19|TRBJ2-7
CASSPGQASYEQYF
TGTGCCAGTAGTCCCGGACAGGCGTCGTACGAGCAGTACTTC
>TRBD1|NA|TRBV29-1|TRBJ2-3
CSAEDRGNTDTQYF
TGCAGCGCCGAGGACAGGGGGAACACAGATACGCAGTATTTT